These 5 T cell receptor beta chains came from one sample sequenced in a study of cytomegalovirus exposure and HLA in healthy donors. The PCR made use of 60 Vbeta and 13 Jbeta primers. The method was immunoSEQ multiplex PCR; TCRdb's version includes in-frame clones alone and lacks a portion of them. The table shows approximately 110,000 clones, with around 70% occurring only once. The sequencing input was PBMCs. The receptors derive from a woman aged 65 to 85 in good health and CMV-seropositive.

The chain uses TRBV30 and TRBJ1-6, with TRBD1 matching 8 bases. The germline CDR1 and CDR2 sequences are GTSNPN and SVGIG (reference sequence). V gave up 5 bases and J gave up 10 bases; unmatched junction bases: 7. CDR3 size: 13 residues. CDR3 sequence: CAWERDRNSPLHF. The CDR3 DNA reads TGTGCCTGGGAGCGGGACAGGAACTCACCCCTCCACTTT.

CDR3 bases: TGCAGTGCATGGACAGTCGGAGGCTACACCTTC. It encodes CSAWTVGGYTF. This rearrangement joins TRBV20-1 to TRBJ1-2; tentatively, D is TRBD1 (6 bases). Germline-derived CDR1 and CDR2 are DFQATT and SNEGSKA (reference sequence). The CDR3 has 11 amino acids. V lost 6 bases to trimming and J lost 8 bases, with 13 bases between them.

The V call is TRBV11-2, the J call TRBJ2-3, with 9 nucleotides matching TRBD1. Germline V CDR1 and CDR2: SGHAT, FQNNGV. The CDR3 length is 17 residues. The ends lost 5 bases at V and 2 bases at J; junction bases unmatched: 11. CDR3 in DNA: TGTGCCAGCAGCGTCGGACAGGGGCAAATCTCCACAGATACGCAGTATTTT. The encoded protein is CASSVGQGQISTDTQYF.

The chain has TRBV4-3 and TRBJ1-2; D possibly corresponds to TRBD1 (6 bases). This CDR3 has 15 amino acids. From germline, CDR1 is LGHNA and CDR2 YSLEER. With 1 base removed from V and 3 bases from J, the gap between germline ends came to 12 bases. For the CDR3, the DNA is TGCGCCAGCAGCCAAGGGACAGTGTGGGACTATGGCTACACCTTC. This sequence encodes CASSQGTVWDYGYTF.

The chain recombines TRBV5-1 with TRBJ1-1; no clear D. V lost 4 bases, J lost 3 bases, and 10 bases lay in between. This CDR3 comprises 13 residues. From germline, CDR1 is SGHRS and CDR2 YFSETQ. The DNA for the CDR3 is TGCGCCAGCAGCCGTGACGGAGACACTGAAGCTTTCTTT. This gives the protein CASSRDGDTEAFF. Full variable domain (rest looked up from reference TRBV5-1 and TRBJ1-1): KAGVTQTPRYLIKTRGQQVTLSCSPISGHRSVSWYQQTPGQGLQFLFEYFSETQRNKGNFPGRFSGRQFSNSRSEMNVSTLELGDSALYLCASSRDGDTEAFFGQGTRLTVV.